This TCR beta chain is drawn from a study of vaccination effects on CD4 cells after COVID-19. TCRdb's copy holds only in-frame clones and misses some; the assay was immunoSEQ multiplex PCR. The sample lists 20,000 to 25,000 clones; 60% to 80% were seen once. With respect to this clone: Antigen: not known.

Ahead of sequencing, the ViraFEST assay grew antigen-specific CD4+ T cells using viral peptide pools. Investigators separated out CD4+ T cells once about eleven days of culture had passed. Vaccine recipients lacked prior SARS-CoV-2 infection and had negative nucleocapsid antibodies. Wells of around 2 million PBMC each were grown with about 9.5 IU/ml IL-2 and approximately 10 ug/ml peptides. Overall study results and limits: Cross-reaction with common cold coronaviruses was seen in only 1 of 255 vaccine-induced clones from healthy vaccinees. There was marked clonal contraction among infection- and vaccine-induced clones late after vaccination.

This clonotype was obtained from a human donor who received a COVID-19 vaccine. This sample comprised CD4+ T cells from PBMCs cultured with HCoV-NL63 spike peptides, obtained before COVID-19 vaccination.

The CDR3 sequence is CASSQERTGDTEAFF. The CDR3 bases are TGTGCCAGCAGCCAAGAAAGGACAGGGGACACTGAAGCTTTCTTT. The gene calls are TRBV3-1 (or the pseudogene TRBV3-2) and TRBJ1-1, with TRBD1 identical over 9 bases. V was clipped by 0 bases and J by 3 bases; unmatched bases: 2. This CDR3 comprises 15 residues. The V gene's germline CDR1 is LGHDT and CDR2 YNNKEL (reference sequence).